Given below is one T cell receptor beta chain in context. Sequencing of TCR beta was performed on blood CD8+ and CD4+ T cells. RNA was extracted with the RNeasy kit, and a quantity of roughly 0.5 to 1 ug was reverse transcribed using random hexamers. The authors amplified TCR beta CDR3 across 54 Vbeta and 13 Jbeta using immunoSEQ multiplex PCR. One entry per CDR3 protein, called by TCRdb with MiXCR from the immunoSEQ multiplex PCR reads. The profile shows tens of thousands of distinct CDR3 sequences, 93% of them singletons. The source of the sample is a study of CD8 T cells in Susac syndrome. In the study overall: Patients with Susac syndrome were therapy-naive, treated with corticosteroids, or treated with intravenous immunoglobulin alone when blood was collected.

The source of this sequence is a human donor with Susac syndrome. Source material: CD4+ T cells from PBMCs.

The CDR3 bases are TGTGCCAGCAGCCTCTCCTTCGAGGGGAACACTGAAGCTTTCTTT. Translating gives CASSLSFEGNTEAFF. The chain links TRBV7-3 to TRBJ1-1, with unresolved D. Germline CDR1 reads SGHTA; CDR2 reads FQGTGA. The CDR3 length is 15 residues. The V gene lost 5 bases and the J gene lost 1 base, with 14 bases spanning the gap.